These T cell receptor beta chains were read from a single sample in a study of T cells in Graves' hyperthyroidism and ophthalmopathy. TCRdb passed the multiplex PCR reads through MiXCR, listing each CDR3 protein once. The table lists about 350,000 distinct CDR3 sequences, 17% of them singletons. Sequences were obtained from blood. These receptors originate from a woman in her 30s with Graves' hyperthyroidism that later progressed to Graves' ophthalmopathy. Each CDR3 is given with its conserved first and last residue. D genes are given only for firm matches. The size of a clone is reported for some rows only, either as once, few or many, or as a class for expanded clones.

v_gene	abundance	j_gene	d_gene	CDR3aa	CDR3nt
TRBV19	-	TRBJ1-4	-	CASLGYATNEKLFF	TGTGCCAGCTTAGGATATGCAACTAATGAAAAACTGTTTTTT
TRBV9	-	TRBJ1-5	-	CASSVVLDKNNQPQHF	TGTGCCAGCAGCGTAGTTCTAGACAAGAACAATCAGCCCCAGCATTTT
TRBV5-1	few	TRBJ2-1	-	CASSLDLTGNEQFF	TGCGCCAGCAGCTTGGATTTGACGGGCAATGAGCAGTTCTTC
TRBV10-3	many	TRBJ2-3	-	CAISDPLRALGGDTQYF	TGTGCCATCAGTGACCCCCTGAGGGCCCTGGGGGGAGATACGCAGTATTTT
TRBV5-1	many	TRBJ1-1	TRBD1	CASSLADRGLGTEAFF	TGCGCCAGCAGCTTGGCCGACAGGGGGCTGGGCACTGAAGCTTTCTTT
TRBV5-1	-	TRBJ2-1	-	CASSPQGGTGEGLVRNEQFF	TGCGCCAGCAGTCCCCAGGGGGGGACCGGGGAGGGACTAGTCAGGAATGAGCAGTTCTTC
TRBV4-1	-	TRBJ1-1	-	CASSQAPRRRNTEAFF	TGCGCCAGCAGCCAAGCCCCTCGGAGGAGGAACACTGAAGCTTTCTTT
TRBV29-1	few	TRBJ2-7	TRBD1	CSATGGRGEQYF	TGCAGCGCCACAGGGGGCCGGGGAGAGCAGTACTTC
TRBV2	-	TRBJ2-7	-	CASSYRDDEQYF	TGCGCCAGCAGCTACCGGGACGACGAGCAGTACTTC
TRBV7-9	few	TRBJ2-7	-	CASSPTMTTYEQYF	TGTGCCAGCAGCCCGACGATGACTACCTACGAGCAGTACTTC
TRBV2	many	TRBJ1-2	-	CASSVVGQQNYGYTF	TGTGCCAGCAGTGTCGTAGGACAGCAGAACTATGGCTACACCTTC
TRBV27	many	TRBJ2-3	TRBD1	CASSFLQGVDTQYF	TGTGCCAGCAGTTTTCTCCAGGGGGTGGATACGCAGTATTTT